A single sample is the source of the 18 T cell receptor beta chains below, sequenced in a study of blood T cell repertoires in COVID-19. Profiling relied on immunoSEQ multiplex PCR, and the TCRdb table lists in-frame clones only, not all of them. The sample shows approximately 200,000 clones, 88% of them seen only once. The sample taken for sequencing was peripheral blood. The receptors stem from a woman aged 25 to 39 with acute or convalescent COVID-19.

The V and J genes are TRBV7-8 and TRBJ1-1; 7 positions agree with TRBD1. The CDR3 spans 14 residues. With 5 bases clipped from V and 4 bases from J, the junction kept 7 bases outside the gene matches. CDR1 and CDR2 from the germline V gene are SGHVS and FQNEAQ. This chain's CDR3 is CASSLRGITTEAFF. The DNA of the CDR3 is TGTGCCAGCAGCCTCAGGGGGATTACCACTGAAGCTTTCTTT.

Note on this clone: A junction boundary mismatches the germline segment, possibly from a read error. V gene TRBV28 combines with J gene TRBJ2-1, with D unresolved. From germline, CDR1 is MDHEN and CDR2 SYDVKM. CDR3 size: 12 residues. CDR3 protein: CASSFGLSERFF. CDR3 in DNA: TGTGCCAGCAGTTTCGGCCTCAGCGAGCGGTTCTTC.

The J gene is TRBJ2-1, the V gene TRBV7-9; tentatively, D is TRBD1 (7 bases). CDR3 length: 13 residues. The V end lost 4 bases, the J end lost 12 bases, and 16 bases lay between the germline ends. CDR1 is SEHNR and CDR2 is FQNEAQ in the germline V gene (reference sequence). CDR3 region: CASSWGRGVAQFF. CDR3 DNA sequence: TGTGCCAGCAGCTGGGGCAGGGGGGTCGCGCAGTTCTTC.

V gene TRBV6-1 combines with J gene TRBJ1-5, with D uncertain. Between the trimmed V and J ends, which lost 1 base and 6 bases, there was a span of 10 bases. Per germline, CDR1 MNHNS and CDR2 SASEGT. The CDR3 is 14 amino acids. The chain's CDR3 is CASSEGSQAQPQHF. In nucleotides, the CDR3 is TGTGCCAGCAGTGAAGGGTCCCAAGCTCAGCCCCAGCATTTT.

CDR3 DNA: TGCGCCAGCAGCCATCTTGAGACAGGGGGCCATGAGACCCAGTACTTC. Translation: CASSHLETGGHETQYF. V gene TRBV4-1 combines with J gene TRBJ2-5; 10 bases map to TRBD1. Germline V gene data show CDR1 as MGHRA and CDR2 as YSYEKL. The V and J ends lost 3 bases and 5 bases, in that order; junction bases with no gene match: 9. The CDR3 spans 16 residues.

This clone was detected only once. CDR3 sequence reads: CASSLQTGTNYGYTF. The CDR3 DNA follows: TGTGCCAGCAGCCTCCAAACAGGGACAAACTATGGCTACACCTTC. The V gene is TRBV7-8, the J gene TRBJ1-2, with D perhaps TRBD1 (6 bases). This CDR3 spans 15 amino acids. The V end lost 5 bases, the J end lost 2 bases, and 15 bases lay between the germline ends. Germline lookup yields CDR1 SGHVS and CDR2 FQNEAQ.

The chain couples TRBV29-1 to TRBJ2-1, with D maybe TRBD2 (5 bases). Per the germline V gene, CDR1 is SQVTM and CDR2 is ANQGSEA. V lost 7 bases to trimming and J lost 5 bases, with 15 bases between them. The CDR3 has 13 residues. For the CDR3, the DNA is TGCAGCGCTGGGAGTTTCAACGACAATGAGCAGTTCTTC. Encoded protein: CSAGSFNDNEQFF.

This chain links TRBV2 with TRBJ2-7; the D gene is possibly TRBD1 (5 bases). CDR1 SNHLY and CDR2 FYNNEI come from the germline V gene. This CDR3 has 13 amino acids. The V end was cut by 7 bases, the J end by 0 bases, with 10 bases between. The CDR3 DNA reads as TGTGCCAGCATAATGGACAACTCCTACGAGCAGTACTTC. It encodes CASIMDNSYEQYF. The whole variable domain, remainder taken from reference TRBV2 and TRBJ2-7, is EPEVTQTPSHQVTQMGQEVILRCVPISNHLYFYWYRQILGQKVEFLVSFYNNEISEKSEIFDDQFSVERPDGSNFTLKIRSTKLEDSAMYFCASIMDNSYEQYFGPGTRLTVT.

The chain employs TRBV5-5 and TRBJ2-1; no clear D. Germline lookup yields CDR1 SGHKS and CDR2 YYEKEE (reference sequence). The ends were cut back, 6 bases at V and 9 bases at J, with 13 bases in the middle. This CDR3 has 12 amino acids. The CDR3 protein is CASTLVSFEQFF. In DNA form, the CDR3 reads TGTGCCAGCACCCTTGTATCCTTTGAGCAGTTCTTC.

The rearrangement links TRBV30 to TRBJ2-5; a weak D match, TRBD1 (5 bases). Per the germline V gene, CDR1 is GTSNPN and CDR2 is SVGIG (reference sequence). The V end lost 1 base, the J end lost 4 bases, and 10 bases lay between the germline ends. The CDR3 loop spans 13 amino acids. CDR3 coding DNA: TGTGCCTGGAGTGCAGGGTTGGGAGAGACCCAGTACTTC. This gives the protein CAWSAGLGETQYF.

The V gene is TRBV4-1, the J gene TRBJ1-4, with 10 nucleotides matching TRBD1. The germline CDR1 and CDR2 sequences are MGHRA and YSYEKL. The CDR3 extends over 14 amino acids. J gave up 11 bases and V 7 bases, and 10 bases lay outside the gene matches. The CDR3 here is CASKPTGQGGKLFF. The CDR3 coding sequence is TGCGCCAGCAAACCCACCGGACAGGGGGGGAAACTGTTTTTT.

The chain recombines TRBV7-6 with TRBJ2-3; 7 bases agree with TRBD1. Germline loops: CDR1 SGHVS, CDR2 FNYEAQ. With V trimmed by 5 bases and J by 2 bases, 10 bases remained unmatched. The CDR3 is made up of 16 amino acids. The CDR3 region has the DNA TGTGCCAGCAGCAAAACCGGGACAGAGAACACAGATACGCAGTATTTT. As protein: CASSKTGTENTDTQYF.

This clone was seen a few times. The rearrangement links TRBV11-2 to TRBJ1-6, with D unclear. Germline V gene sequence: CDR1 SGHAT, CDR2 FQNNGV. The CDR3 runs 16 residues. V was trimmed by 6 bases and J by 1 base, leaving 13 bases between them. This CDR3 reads CASRVTISSYNSPLHF. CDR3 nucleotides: TGTGCCAGCAGAGTTACAATCAGTTCCTATAATTCACCCCTCCACTTT.

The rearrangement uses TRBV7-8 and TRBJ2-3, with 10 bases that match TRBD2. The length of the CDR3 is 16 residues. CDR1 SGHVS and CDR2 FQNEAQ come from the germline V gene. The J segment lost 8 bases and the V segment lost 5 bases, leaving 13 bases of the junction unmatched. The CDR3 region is CASSPTLAGVLATQYF. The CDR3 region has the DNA TGTGCCAGCAGCCCTACGCTAGCGGGAGTATTAGCTACGCAGTATTTT. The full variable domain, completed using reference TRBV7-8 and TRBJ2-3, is GAGVSQSPRYKVAKRGQDVALRCDPISGHVSLFWYQQALGQGPEFLTYFQNEAQLDKSGLPSDRFFAERPEGSVSTLKIQRTQQEDSAVYLCASSPTLAGVLATQYFGPGTRLTVL.

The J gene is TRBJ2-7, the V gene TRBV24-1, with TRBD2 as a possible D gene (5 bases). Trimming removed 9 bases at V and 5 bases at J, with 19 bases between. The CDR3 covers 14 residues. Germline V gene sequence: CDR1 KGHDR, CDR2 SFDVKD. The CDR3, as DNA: TGTGCCACCGCCCCAAGAGGGAGTCTCGACGAGCAGTACTTC. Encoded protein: CATAPRGSLDEQYF.

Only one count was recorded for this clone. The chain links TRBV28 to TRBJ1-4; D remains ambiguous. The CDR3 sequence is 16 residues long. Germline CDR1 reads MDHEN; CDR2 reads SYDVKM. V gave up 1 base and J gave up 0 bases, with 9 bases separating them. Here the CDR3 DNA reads TGTGCCAGCAGTTTATTGGGCGGGACAACTAATGAAAAACTGTTTTTT. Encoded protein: CASSLLGGTTNEKLFF.

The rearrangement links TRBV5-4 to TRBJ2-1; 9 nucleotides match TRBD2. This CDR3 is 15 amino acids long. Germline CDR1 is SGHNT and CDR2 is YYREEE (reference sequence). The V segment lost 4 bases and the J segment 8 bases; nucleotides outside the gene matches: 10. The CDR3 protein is CASSPRLAAFYEQFF. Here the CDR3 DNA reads TGTGCCAGCAGCCCCAGACTAGCGGCCTTTTATGAGCAGTTCTTC. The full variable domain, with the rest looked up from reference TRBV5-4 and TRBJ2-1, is ETGVTQSPTHLIKTRGQQVTLRCSSQSGHNTVSWYQQALGQGPQFIFQYYREEENGRGNFPPRFSGLQFPNYSSELNVNALELDDSALYLCASSPRLAAFYEQFFGPGTRLTVL.

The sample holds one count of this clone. The CDR3 spells CASSLRTSEQFF. The CDR3 DNA follows: TGTGCCAGCAGTTTAAGGACTAGCGAGCAGTTCTTC. The chain uses TRBV28 and TRBJ2-1; 8 bases match TRBD2. Trimming took 2 bases from V and 10 from J; bases not matched to a gene: 1. The germline CDR1 and CDR2 sequences are MDHEN and SYDVKM. There are 12 residues in the CDR3.